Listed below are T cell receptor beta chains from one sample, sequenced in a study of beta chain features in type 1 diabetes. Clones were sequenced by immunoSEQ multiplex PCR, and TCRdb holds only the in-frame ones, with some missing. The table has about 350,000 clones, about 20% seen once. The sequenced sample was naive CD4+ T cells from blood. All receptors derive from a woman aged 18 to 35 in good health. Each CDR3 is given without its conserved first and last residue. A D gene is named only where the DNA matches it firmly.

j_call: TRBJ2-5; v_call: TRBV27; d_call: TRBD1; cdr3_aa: ASRTPTRDRASFQETQY
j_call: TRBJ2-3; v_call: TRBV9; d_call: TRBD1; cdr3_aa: ASSRQGATTDTQY
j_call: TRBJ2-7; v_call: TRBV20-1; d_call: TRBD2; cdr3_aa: SAAGDYEQY
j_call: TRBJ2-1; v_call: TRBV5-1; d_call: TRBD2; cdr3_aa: ASSPLWTSVVYEQF
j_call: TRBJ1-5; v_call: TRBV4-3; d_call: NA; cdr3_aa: ASSQEQAGQPQH
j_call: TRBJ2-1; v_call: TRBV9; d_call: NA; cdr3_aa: ASSVERETYNEQF
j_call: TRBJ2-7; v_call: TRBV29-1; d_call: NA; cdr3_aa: SYGESRYEQY
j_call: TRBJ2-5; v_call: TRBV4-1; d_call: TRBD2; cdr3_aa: ASSGDSSGGPSGETQY
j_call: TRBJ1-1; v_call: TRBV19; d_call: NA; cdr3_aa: ASSIRGLNTEAF
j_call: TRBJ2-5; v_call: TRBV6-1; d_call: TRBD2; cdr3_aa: ASSENGAGVQETQY
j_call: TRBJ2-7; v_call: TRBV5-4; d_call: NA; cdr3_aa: ASSSQGGSSYEQY
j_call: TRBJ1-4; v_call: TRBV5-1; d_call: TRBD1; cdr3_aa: ASSFQGANEKLF
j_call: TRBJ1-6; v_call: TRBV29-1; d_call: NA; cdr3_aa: SVEGRGPGAYGSPLH
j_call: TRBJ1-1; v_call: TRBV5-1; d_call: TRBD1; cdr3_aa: ASSRQGDANTEAF
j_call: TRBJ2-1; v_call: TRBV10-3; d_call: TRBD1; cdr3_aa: AISALDRDNEQF
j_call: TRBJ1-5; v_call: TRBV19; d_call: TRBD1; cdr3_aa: ASGTGADQPQH
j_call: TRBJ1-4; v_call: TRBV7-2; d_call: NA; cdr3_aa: ASSPHGTNEKLF
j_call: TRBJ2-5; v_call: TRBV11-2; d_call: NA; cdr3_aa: ASSLAGMETQY
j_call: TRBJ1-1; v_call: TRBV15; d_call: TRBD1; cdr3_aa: ATSSRRSTGTNANTEAF
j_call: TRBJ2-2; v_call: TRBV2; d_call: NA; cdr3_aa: ASSDYTGELF
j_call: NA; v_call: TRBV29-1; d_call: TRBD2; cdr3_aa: SVSGGYEQY
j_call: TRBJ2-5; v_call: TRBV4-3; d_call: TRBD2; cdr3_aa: ASSQEAGFQETQY
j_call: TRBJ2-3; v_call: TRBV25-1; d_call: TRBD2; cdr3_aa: ASWGGVRLTDTQY
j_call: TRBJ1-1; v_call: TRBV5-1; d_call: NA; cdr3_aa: ASSPRVDSGDTEAF
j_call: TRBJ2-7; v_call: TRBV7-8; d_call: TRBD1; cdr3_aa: ASSPPYRDRGLIEQY
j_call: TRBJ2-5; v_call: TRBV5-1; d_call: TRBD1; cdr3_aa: ASSTRDRERETQY
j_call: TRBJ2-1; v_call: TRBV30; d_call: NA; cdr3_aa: AWSLNGLDVGYEQF
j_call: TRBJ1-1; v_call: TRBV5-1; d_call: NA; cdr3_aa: ASSLVSGYNTEAF
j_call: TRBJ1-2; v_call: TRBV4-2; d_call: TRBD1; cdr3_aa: ASSQDNRGRGYT
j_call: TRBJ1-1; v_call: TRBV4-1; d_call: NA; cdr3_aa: ASSRRLSMNTEAF
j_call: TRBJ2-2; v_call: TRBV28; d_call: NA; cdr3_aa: ASSSKGLRERELF
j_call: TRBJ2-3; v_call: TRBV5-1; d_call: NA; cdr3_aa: ASSWGLQDTQY
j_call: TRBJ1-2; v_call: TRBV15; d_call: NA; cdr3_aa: ATSQRVTNYGYT
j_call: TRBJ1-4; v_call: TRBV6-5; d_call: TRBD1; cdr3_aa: ASSYSQGEEKLF
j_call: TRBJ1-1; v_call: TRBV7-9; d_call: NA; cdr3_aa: ASSPWVRRPEAF
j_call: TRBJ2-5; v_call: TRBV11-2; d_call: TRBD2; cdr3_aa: ASSFRLAGGQETQY
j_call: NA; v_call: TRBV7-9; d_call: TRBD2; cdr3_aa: ASTYTPGLAGSYEQY
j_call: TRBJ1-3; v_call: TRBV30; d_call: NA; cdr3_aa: AWRTNSGNTIY
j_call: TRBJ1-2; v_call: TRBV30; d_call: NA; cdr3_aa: ASPLEYGYT
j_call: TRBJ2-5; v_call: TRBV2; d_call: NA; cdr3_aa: ASRSGVGQETQY
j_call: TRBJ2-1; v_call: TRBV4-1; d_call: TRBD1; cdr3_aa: ASSHRRDRSHNEQF
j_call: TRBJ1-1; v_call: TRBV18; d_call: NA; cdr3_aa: ASSRPPGAF
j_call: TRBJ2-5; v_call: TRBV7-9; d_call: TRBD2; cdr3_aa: ATLRGGQETQY
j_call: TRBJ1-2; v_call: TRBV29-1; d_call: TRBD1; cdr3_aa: SVVALGQGASGGGYT
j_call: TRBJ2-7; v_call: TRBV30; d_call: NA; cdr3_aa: AWSSRDKLYEQY
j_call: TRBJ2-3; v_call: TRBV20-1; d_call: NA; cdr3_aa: SANLADTQY
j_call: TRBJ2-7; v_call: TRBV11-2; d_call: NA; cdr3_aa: ASSFTGSAINLYEQY
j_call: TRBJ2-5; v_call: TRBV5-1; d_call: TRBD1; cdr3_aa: ASRPYDRVQETQY
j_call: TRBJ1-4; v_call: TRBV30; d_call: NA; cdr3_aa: AWTRGDEKLF
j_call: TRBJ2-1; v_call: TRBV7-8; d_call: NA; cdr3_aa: ASSPLLSSTYNEQF
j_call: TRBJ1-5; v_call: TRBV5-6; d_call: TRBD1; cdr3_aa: ASSSQDRYGAQH
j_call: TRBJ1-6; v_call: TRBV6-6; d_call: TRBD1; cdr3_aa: ASKDRENSPLH
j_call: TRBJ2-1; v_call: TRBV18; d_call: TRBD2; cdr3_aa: ASSPPSGVSYNEQF
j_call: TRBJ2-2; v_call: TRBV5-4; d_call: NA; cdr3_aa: ASREQGTPGELF
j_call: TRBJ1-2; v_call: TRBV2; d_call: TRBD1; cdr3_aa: ASRGGQARNYGYT
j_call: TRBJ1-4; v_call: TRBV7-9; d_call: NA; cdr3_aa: ASSLSGEKLF
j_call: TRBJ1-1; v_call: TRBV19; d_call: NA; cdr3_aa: ASSISRDTEAF